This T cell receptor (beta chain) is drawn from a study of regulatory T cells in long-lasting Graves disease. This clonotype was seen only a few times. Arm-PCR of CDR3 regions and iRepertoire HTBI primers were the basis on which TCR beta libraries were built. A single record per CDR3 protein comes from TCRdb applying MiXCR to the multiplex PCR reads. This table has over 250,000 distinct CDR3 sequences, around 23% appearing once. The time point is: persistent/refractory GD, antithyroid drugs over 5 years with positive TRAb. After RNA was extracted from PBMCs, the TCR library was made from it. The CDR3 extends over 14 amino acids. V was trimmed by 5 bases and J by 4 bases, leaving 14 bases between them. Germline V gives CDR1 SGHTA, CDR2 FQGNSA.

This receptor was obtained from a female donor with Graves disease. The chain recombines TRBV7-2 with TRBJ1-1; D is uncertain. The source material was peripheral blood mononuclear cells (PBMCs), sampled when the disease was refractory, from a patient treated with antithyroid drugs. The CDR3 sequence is CASSRSGLSTEAFF. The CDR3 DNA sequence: TGTGCCAGCAGCCGTTCTGGTCTCTCCACTGAAGCTTTCTTT.